This TCR beta chain stems from a study of untreated major depressive disorder (dated by TCRdb to between 2017 and 2018). For context, the study as a whole: The study was a cross-sectional case-control comparison of T cell phenotype and TCR repertoire between antidepressant-free major depressive disorder patients and individually matched non-depressed controls. Sequencing followed up flow-cytometry Vbeta 5.1, Vbeta 11 and Vbeta 22 usage differences observed in the whole cohort.

A remark on this clone: Its antigen is not yet known. No base quality information exists; no much larger clone differs at one position.

The germline V gene encodes CDR1 SGDLS and CDR2 YYNGEE. A distance of 10 bases separates the germline ends of V and J, which lose 2 bases and 2 bases respectively. The CDR3 measures 15 amino acids from cysteine to phenylalanine. The read is trimmed to its CDR3 DNA, 45 bases read in frame from base 1. Every depressed patient was matched in pairs with a non-depressed control on sex, age, current smoking status and body mass index. Every participant was of European descent. Controls had no current or lifetime mood disorder and scored 5 or less on the Quick Inventory of Depressive Symptoms-Self Report. Major medical conditions, Axis I/II comorbidities, regular medication or illicit drug use, and drinking over 100 g alcohol a week were all grounds for excluding any participant. From each participant, roughly 30 ml of peripheral blood was collected into EDTA tubes. Magnetic negative selection with the BD IMag Human CD4 T Lymphocyte Enrichment Set was used to purify CD4+ T cells from thawed PBMCs. Flow cytometry confirmed that the CD4+ enrichment method typically gave 85% to 95% purity. TCRbeta sequencing was performed on a subgroup of roughly five case-control pairs selected blind to chemokine receptor expression and flow-cytometric repertoire skewing results. Every blood sample was taken in the morning at 8:00 a.m., after which PBMCs were separated out using Ficoll-Hypaque gradient centrifugation. Until being assayed, PBMCs were kept in liquid nitrogen after cryopreservation by gradual cooling to -80 degrees C.

Overall results and qualifications from the work: Sequencing confirmed higher TRBV05-01 (Vbeta 5.1) usage among CD4+ T cells of depressed patients than controls, with p = 0.040 in a one-tailed test. In the sequencing data, TRBV25-01 and TRBV02-01 usage matched the flow-cytometry pattern but was not statistically significant. Strict matching and exclusion criteria produced a comparatively small study sample, limiting generalizability of findings. In every sequenced subject, all of the top five TRBV05-01 clones were private clones. The sequencing comparisons used one-tailed planned tests on only three preselected Vbeta families.

The Qiagen DNeasy Blood and Tissue Kit was used to extract total genomic DNA from purified CD4+ T cells. Amplification and sequencing of the TCRbeta CDR3 region, as defined according to IMGT, were carried out with immunoSEQ immunosequencing protocols. As for how the authors treated the data: The immunoSEQ service preprocessed the raw sequence data to correct PCR and sequencing errors. The sequence data were loaded into the immunoSEQ Analyzer and then analyzed further using VDJtools v1.0.7. The paired Wilcoxon signed-rank test was applied to assess differences between patients and controls. This immuneACCESS table, as held by TCRdb, lists in-frame sequences with V and J called but not all clones. Of the missing ones, under half trace to an unresolved V gene in checked studies; the others have no known cause. V, J and clone size are taken as reported in that table, and D and trimming were inferred from the DNA itself. This sample has over 20,000 clones in its table, and around 93% of those were observed once. The ten top clones hold 0.25% to 0.35% of the sample.

Specimen: CD4+ T cells from PBMCs. The source is a man aged 30-40 years in good health. The sequence links TRBV9 to TRBJ2-2; too little of a D gene remains to name it. The DNA reads as follows: TGTGCCAGCAGCGTTACAGATTTTAACACCGGGGAGCTGTTTTTT. It specifies CASSVTDFNTGELFF.